This T cell receptor (beta chain) was recorded in a study of molecular identifiers for immune sequencing clone quantification. Germline V gene sequence: CDR1 LNHDA, CDR2 SQIVND (reference sequence). V lost 5 bases and J lost 0, with 17 bases in between. This CDR3 contains 17 residues. In the sort, naive CD8 T cells were defined as CD8+CD4-CCR7+CD45RA+. Whole-study results and caveats: Effector cells had over 98% of their molecules in clones above 20 RNA copies, while naive cells had under 1%.

TCRdb redid the calling of the PCR reads with MiXCR, one entry per CDR3 protein. The data show approximately 630,000 distinct CDR3 sequences, around 25% seen once. As regards this clonotype: The antigen remains unidentified.

The source material was naive CD8+ T cells from blood, with Jurkat cell RNA spiked in. Subset defined: FACS-sorted CD8+CD4-CCR7+CD45RA+ naive T cells. The chain couples TRBV19 to TRBJ2-1; D ambiguous. The clonotype was recovered from a human donor in good health. Some libraries in this study had Jurkat cell RNA spiked in. The CDR3 nucleotides are TGTGCCAGTAGTCCCGACCCGCCCCCGAGCTCCTACAATGAGCAGTTCTTC. It yields the protein CASSPDPPPSSYNEQFF.